The 24 T cell receptor beta chains presented below share a single source sample, sequenced in a study of cytomegalovirus exposure and HLA in healthy donors. PCR amplification relied on 60 Vbeta primers (plus 13 Jbeta primers). Profiled with immunoSEQ multiplex PCR; TCRdb holds only in-frame clones, not every one. The sample data list around 64,000 clones. The sample consisted of PBMCs. These receptors originate from a female donor in good health and CMV-seropositive.

The chain uses TRBV30 and TRBJ1-2, with 8 bases fitting TRBD1. In germline, CDR1 is GTSNPN, CDR2 SVGIG (reference sequence). The CDR3 sequence is 12 residues long. Losses at the gene ends were 5 bases for V and 6 bases for J; bases not matched to a gene: 5. The CDR3 loop reads CAWGQGVDGYTF. The CDR3 DNA is TGTGCCTGGGGACAGGGAGTCGATGGCTACACCTTC.

The V call is TRBV28, the J call TRBJ2-7, with 8 bases that match TRBD2. The CDR3 is 14 amino acids. Germline V gene lookup returns CDR1 MDHEN and CDR2 SYDVKM. V trimming: 3 bases; J trimming: 3 bases; junction bases outside the gene matches: 4. The CDR3 region is CASSLGGGNYEQYF. The CDR3 DNA is TGTGCCAGCAGTTTGGGCGGGGGGAACTACGAGCAGTACTTC.

This chain joins TRBV5-4 and TRBJ2-7, with 9 bases fitting TRBD1. CDR3 length: 15 amino acids. V lost 2 bases to trimming and J lost 0 bases; unmatched junction nucleotides: 3. Germline CDR1 and CDR2: SGHNT and YYREEE (reference sequence). The CDR3 DNA follows: TGTGCCAGCAGCTTACCGGGACAGGGCTCCTACGAGCAGTACTTC. It encodes CASSLPGQGSYEQYF.

The chain links TRBV30 to TRBJ1-4; tentative D call: TRBD1 (5 bases). The CDR3 has 15 amino acids. Trimming removed 3 bases at V and 3 bases at J, with 14 bases between. Germline V gene lookup returns CDR1 GTSNPN and CDR2 SVGIG (reference sequence). This CDR3 is CAWRLSGTANEKLFF. The CDR3 DNA follows: TGTGCCTGGAGGCTCTCCGGGACTGCTAATGAAAAACTGTTTTTT.

As concerns this clone: Germline and junction disagree at one end, which may indicate a read error. The rearrangement uses TRBV7-7 and TRBJ2-1; 11 bases agree with TRBD2. Germline loops: CDR1 SSHAT, CDR2 FNYEAQ (reference sequence). This CDR3 is built from 15 residues. The CDR3 sequence: CASSLGLAGGDEQFF. CDR3 sequence (DNA): TGTGCTAGCAGCCTCGGGCTAGCGGGAGGCGATGAGCAGTTCTTC.

The chain has TRBV6-5 and TRBJ1-5; 8 nucleotides line up with TRBD1. Losses at the gene ends were 3 bases for V and 7 bases for J; bases not matched to a gene: 8. The CDR3 contains 15 residues. The germline V gene encodes CDR1 MNHEY and CDR2 SVGAGI. The CDR3 DNA follows: TGTGCCAGCAGTTATATCCAGGGGGCTGGGCAGCCCCAGCATTTT. Its protein product is CASSYIQGAGQPQHF.

This sequence joins TRBV28 and TRBJ1-2; a weak D match, TRBD1 (6 bases). CDR1 MDHEN and CDR2 SYDVKM come from the germline V gene. The CDR3 loop spans 13 amino acids. CDR3 bases: TGTGCTTCCGAAGCGGCAGGGGTTTATGGCTACACCTTC. Its protein product is CASEAAGVYGYTF.

The chain carries TRBV10-3 and TRBJ1-2; TRBD1 aligns across 8 bases. Per the germline V gene, CDR1 is ENHRY and CDR2 is SYGVKD. V lost 5 bases to trimming and J lost 1 base; unmatched junction nucleotides: 9. The CDR3 is made up of 16 amino acids. This CDR3 reads CAISQQGGLNNYGYTF. In nucleotides, the CDR3 is TGTGCCATCAGTCAACAGGGGGGCCTGAATAACTATGGCTACACCTTC.

The chain uses TRBV19 and TRBJ2-7; TRBD1 matches at 9 bases. The CDR3 sequence is 15 residues long. Germline trimming cut 4 bases from V and 3 bases from J; bases unmatched to any gene: 7. Germline V lookup: CDR1 LNHDA, CDR2 SQIVND (reference sequence). The CDR3 is CASSTSTGGGYEQYF. Here the CDR3 DNA reads TGTGCCAGTAGTACCTCTACAGGGGGCGGCTACGAGCAGTACTTC.

The V gene is TRBV29-1, the J gene TRBJ1-2; a weak D match, TRBD1 (5 bases). This CDR3 region has 15 residues. Germline V gene sequence: CDR1 SQVTM, CDR2 ANQGSEA. The germline V and J ends were trimmed by 0 bases and 5 bases, with 16 bases remaining between them. The CDR3 here is CSVEEPLKGPYGYTF. CDR3 coding DNA: TGCAGCGTTGAAGAGCCGTTAAAGGGGCCTTATGGCTACACCTTC.

The genes are TRBV19 and TRBJ2-7, with D maybe TRBD1 (6 bases). Germline values: CDR1 LNHDA, CDR2 SQIVND (reference sequence). Trimming removed 6 bases at V and 7 bases at J, with 22 bases between. The CDR3 contains 15 residues. CDR3 loop: CASSPGAGAAREQYF. In DNA form, the CDR3 reads TGTGCCAGTAGCCCCGGGGCAGGGGCGGCGAGGGAGCAGTACTTC.

The chain is built from TRBV27 and TRBJ1-1; unclear D gene. Germline CDR1 reads MNHEY; CDR2 reads SMNVEV (reference sequence). The CDR3 sequence is 15 residues long. V shed 5 bases and J shed 0 bases, with 13 bases lying between them. The CDR3 spells CASSPPEGLNTEAFF. CDR3 DNA sequence: TGTGCCAGCAGTCCCCCAGAGGGATTGAACACTGAAGCTTTCTTT.

The V call is TRBV5-1, the J call TRBJ2-1; D is unresolved. Deletions cut 0 bases from V and 0 bases from J, with 7 bases between. The CDR3 loop spans 15 amino acids. The germline V gene encodes CDR1 SGHRS and CDR2 YFSETQ. Here the CDR3 reads CASSLDPSSYNEQFF. In nucleotides, the CDR3 is TGCGCCAGCAGCTTGGATCCGAGCTCCTACAATGAGCAGTTCTTC.

This chain links TRBV19 with TRBJ2-7; D possibly corresponds to TRBD1 (6 bases). This CDR3 has 11 residues. V lost 10 bases and J 2 bases, leaving 9 bases between the germline ends. From germline, CDR1 is LNHDA and CDR2 SQIVND (reference sequence). CDR3 region: CATGQPYEQYF. The CDR3 DNA sequence: TGTGCCACTGGACAGCCCTACGAGCAGTACTTC.

The rearrangement links TRBV30 to TRBJ1-6; maybe TRBD1 (6 bases). Per germline, CDR1 GTSNPN and CDR2 SVGIG (reference sequence). This CDR3 is 12 amino acids long. With 3 bases removed from V and 13 bases from J, the gap between germline ends came to 13 bases. This CDR3 is CAWSKQGGPLHF. In DNA form, the CDR3 reads TGTGCCTGGAGCAAACAGGGAGGGCCCCTCCACTTT.

The rearrangement uses TRBV6-5 and TRBJ2-7; no firm D call. The germline gives CDR1 MNHEY, CDR2 SVGAGI. The CDR3 loop spans 16 amino acids. Deletions cut 0 bases from V and 2 bases from J, with 14 bases between. In DNA form, the CDR3 reads TGTGCCAGCAGTTACTCGATAATCAGGTCCGCCTACGAGCAGTACTTC. The encoded protein is CASSYSIIRSAYEQYF.

This chain uses TRBV6-1 with TRBJ1-5; 7 bases are shared with TRBD1. Germline V CDR1 and CDR2: MNHNS, SASEGT. The CDR3 spans 14 residues. Losses at the gene ends were 8 bases for V and 4 bases for J; bases not matched to a gene: 8. The CDR3 loop reads CASHRDSGNQPQHF. CDR3 in DNA: TGTGCCAGCCATAGGGACAGTGGGAATCAGCCCCAGCATTTT.

The V and J genes are TRBV19 and TRBJ1-2; TRBD1 aligns across 9 bases. CDR1 LNHDA and CDR2 SQIVND come from the germline V gene (reference sequence). V lost 10 bases, J lost 4 bases, and 7 bases stayed unmatched. CDR3 length: 13 amino acids. The DNA for the CDR3 is TGTGCCACCTCGGGACAGGGCATCTATGGCTACACCTTC. Residues: CATSGQGIYGYTF.

The chain couples TRBV7-9 to TRBJ1-5; perhaps TRBD1 as D (6 bases). This CDR3 comprises 15 residues. Germline lookup yields CDR1 SEHNR and CDR2 FQNEAQ (reference sequence). The V end was cut by 5 bases, the J end by 0 bases, with 11 bases between. The CDR3 sequence is CASSTGTHSNQPQHF. Written as DNA, the CDR3 is TGTGCCAGCAGCACCGGGACACATAGCAATCAGCCCCAGCATTTT.

In nucleotides, the CDR3 is TGTGCCAGCAGCCCCGGGGACAGGCCCACCTATGGCTACACCTTC. Protein sequence: CASSPGDRPTYGYTF. The genes are TRBV9 and TRBJ1-2, with 8 bases matching TRBD1. CDR1 is SGDLS and CDR2 is YYNGEE in the germline V gene. With V trimmed by 4 bases and J by 4 bases, 9 bases remained unmatched. The CDR3 has 15 residues.

The gene calls are TRBV9 and TRBJ1-1, with D perhaps TRBD1 (5 bases). V was clipped by 0 bases and J by 0 bases, with 12 bases between them. CDR3 length equals 16 residues. Germline CDR1 SGDLS, CDR2 YYNGEE. CDR3 sequence (DNA): TGTGCCAGCAGCGTAGGGGGAGGGGATTTGAACACTGAAGCTTTCTTT. This codes for CASSVGGGDLNTEAFF.

V and J are TRBV27 and TRBJ2-7, with TRBD2 matching 7 bases. Germline CDR1 MNHEY, CDR2 SMNVEV (reference sequence). The CDR3 is made up of 14 amino acids. V was pared by 5 bases and J by 7 bases, with 11 bases of the junction left unmatched. This chain's CDR3 is CASSHGGVHWEQYF. The DNA for the CDR3 is TGTGCCAGCAGTCATGGGGGGGTTCACTGGGAGCAGTACTTC.

The chain employs TRBV2 and TRBJ2-1; D remains ambiguous. V was pared by 4 bases and J by 9 bases, with 13 bases between. CDR3 length: 13 residues. Germline CDR1 and CDR2: SNHLY and FYNNEI. The CDR3 DNA reads as TGTGCCAGCAGTGCTATCCCCTACGGTGAGCAGTTCTTC. It translates to CASSAIPYGEQFF.

The chain carries TRBV28 and TRBJ1-1; 8 nucleotides agree with TRBD1. From germline, CDR1 is MDHEN and CDR2 SYDVKM. V lost 5 bases, J lost 1 base, and 3 bases stayed unmatched. The CDR3 loop spans 14 amino acids. In nucleotides, the CDR3 is TGTGCCAGCAGTCCAGGACAGGGGAACACTGAAGCTTTCTTT. Encoded protein: CASSPGQGNTEAFF.